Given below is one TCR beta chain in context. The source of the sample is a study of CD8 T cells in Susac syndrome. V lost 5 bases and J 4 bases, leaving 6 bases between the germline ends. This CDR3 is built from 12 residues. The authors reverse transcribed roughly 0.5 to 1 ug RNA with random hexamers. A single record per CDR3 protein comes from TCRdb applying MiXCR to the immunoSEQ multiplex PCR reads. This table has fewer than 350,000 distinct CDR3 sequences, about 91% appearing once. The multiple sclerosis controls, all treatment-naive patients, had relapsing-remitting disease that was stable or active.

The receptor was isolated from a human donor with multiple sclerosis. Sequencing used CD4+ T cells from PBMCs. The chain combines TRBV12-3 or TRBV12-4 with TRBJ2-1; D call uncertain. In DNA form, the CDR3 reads TGTGCCAGCAGTCGCGGATACAATGAGCAGTTCTTC. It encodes CASSRGYNEQFF.